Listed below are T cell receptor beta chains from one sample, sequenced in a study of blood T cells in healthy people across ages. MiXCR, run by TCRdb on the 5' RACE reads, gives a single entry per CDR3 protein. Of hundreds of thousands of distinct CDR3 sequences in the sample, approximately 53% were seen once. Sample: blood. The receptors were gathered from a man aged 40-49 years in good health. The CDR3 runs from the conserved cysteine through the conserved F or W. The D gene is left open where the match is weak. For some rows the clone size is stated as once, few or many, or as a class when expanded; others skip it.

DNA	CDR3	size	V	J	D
TGTGCCAGCAGCCGGACGGTTGGGACCGAGCAGTACTTC	CASSRTVGTEQYF	NA	TRBV5-5	TRBJ2-7	NA
TGTGCCAGCAGCTTAATAGGGGCAGGGGCCAACGTCCTGACTTTC	CASSLIGAGANVLTF	NA	TRBV7-3	TRBJ2-6	NA
TGTGCCAGCAGTGAAACGGGACTAGCGGGATGGGAGCAGTTCTTC	CASSETGLAGWEQFF	NA	TRBV6-4	TRBJ2-1	TRBD2
NA	CASSVALGTGTRCTF	NA	TRBV9	TRBJ1-2	NA
TGTGCCAGCAGCTTAGGATCGGATAGCTCCTACAATGAGCAGTACTTC	CASSLGSDSSYNEQYF	NA	TRBV27	TRBJ2-7	NA
TGCGCCAGCAGCTTGCGTAGTCTAGCGGGAGGAGCCAAAAACATTCAGTACTTC	CASSLRSLAGGAKNIQYF	NA	TRBV5-1	TRBJ2-4	TRBD2
TGTGCCAGCAGCTCTGAGGGACAGAGAAATGAAAAACTGTTTTTT	CASSSEGQRNEKLFF	NA	TRBV5-4	TRBJ1-4	TRBD1
NA	CASSIYLCGVGLLTGYNEQFF	NA	TRBV5-1	TRBJ2-1	NA
TGTGCCAGCAGCAGCCAATACCGCGATCAGCCCCAGCATTTT	CASSSQYRDQPQHF	few	TRBV27	TRBJ1-5	NA
TGTGCCATCAGTGGGGGTGTAGGAGACGAGCAGTACTTC	CAISGGVGDEQYF	few	TRBV10-3	TRBJ2-7	NA
TGTGCCAGCAGCCGATCAGGACAGGGGGAGACCCAGTACTTC	CASSRSGQGETQYF	NA	TRBV3-1	TRBJ2-5	TRBD1
TGTGCCAGCAGTGAAGCGAGGACGATTGGGTCCTCGACCTACGAGCAGTACTTC	CASSEARTIGSSTYEQYF	NA	TRBV2	TRBJ2-7	NA
TGTGCCAGCAGCCCTGAGGACAGAACTAATGAAAAACTGTTTTTT	CASSPEDRTNEKLFF	NA	TRBV7-6	TRBJ1-4	NA
TGTGCCAGCCGAACGGGGGTACAAGAGACCCAGTACTTC	CASRTGVQETQYF	NA	TRBV7-8	TRBJ2-5	NA
TGCGCCAGCAGCCAAGGACTAGCGGCAGAGACCCAGTTCTTC	CASSQGLAAETQFF	NA	TRBV4-1	TRBJ2-1	TRBD2
TGTGCCAGCAGGATGACAGGGGTTTGGTCCTACGAGCAGTACTTC	CASRMTGVWSYEQYF	NA	TRBV11-2	TRBJ2-7	TRBD1
TGTGCCAGCAGCTCGGCGGCGGGGGGGCCCACAGATACGCAGTATTTT	CASSSAAGGPTDTQYF	few	TRBV9	TRBJ2-3	TRBD2